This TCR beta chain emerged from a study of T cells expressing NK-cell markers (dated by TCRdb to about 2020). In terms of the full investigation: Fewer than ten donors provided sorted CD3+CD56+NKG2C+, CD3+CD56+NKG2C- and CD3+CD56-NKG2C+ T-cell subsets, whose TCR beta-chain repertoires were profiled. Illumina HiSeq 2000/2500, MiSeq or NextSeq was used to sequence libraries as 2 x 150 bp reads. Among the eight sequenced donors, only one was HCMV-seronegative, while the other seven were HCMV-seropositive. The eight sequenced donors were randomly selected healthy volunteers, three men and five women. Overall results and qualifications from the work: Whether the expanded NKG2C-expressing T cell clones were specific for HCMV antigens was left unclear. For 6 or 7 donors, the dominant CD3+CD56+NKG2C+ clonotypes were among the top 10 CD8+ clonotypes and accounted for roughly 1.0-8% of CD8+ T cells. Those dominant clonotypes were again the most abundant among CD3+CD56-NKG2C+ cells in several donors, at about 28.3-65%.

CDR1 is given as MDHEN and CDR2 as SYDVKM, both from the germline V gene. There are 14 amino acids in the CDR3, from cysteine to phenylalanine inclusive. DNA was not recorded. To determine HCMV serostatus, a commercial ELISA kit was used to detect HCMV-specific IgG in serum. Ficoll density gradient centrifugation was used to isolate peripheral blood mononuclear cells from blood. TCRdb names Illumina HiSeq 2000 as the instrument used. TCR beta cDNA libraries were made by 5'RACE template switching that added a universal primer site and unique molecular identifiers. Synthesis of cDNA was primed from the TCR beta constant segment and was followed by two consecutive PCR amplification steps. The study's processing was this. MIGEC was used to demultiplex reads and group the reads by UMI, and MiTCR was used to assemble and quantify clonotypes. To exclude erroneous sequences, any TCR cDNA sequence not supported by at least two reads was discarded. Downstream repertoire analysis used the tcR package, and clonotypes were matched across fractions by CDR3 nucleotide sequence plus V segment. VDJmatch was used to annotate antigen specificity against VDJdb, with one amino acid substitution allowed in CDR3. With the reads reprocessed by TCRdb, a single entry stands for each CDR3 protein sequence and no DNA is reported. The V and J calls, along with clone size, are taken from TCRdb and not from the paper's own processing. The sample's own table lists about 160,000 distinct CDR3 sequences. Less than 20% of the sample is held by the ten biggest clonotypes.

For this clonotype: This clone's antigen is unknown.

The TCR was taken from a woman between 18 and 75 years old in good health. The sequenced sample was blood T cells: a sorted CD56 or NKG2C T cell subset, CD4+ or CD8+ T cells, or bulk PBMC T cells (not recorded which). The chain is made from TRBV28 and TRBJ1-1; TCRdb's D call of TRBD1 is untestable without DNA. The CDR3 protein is CASSFGGSNTEAFF. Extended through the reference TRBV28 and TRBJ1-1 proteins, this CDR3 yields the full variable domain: DVKVTQSSRYLVKRTGEKVFLECVQDMDHENMFWYRQDPGLGLRLIYFSYDVKMKEKGDIPEGYSVSREKKERFSLILESASTNQTSMYLCASSFGGSNTEAFFGQGTRLTVV.